The TCR beta chain described here comes from a study of early T cells in non-severe SARS-CoV-2 infection. One entry per CDR3 protein results from TCRdb running MiXCR on the 5' RACE reads. The data contain approximately 22,000 distinct CDR3 sequences, approximately 5% of them singletons. To note about this clonotype: A much larger clone is a single base away; this may be a read error.

The receptor comes from an adult who was a healthcare worker with PCR-confirmed SARS-CoV-2 infection or an uninfected control (not recorded which). The material sequenced was whole blood.

As DNA, the CDR3 is TGTGCCAGCAGGTCTCCGAGCACCTACGAGAAGTACTTC. Protein product: CASRSPSTYEKYF. The chain links TRBV28 to TRBJ2-7; D uncertain. In germline, CDR1 is MDHEN, CDR2 SYDVKM. The CDR3 has 13 residues.